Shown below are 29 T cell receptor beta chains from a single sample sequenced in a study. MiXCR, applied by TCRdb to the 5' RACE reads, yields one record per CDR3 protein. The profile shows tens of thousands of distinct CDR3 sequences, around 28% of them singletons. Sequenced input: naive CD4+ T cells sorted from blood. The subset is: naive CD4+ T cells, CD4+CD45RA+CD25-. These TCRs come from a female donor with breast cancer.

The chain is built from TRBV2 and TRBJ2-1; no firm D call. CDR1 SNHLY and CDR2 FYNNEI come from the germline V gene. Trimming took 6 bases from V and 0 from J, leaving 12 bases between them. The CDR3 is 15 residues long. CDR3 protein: CASRQDLSSYNEQFF. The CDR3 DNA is TGTGCCAGCAGGCAGGACCTCTCCTCCTACAATGAGCAGTTCTTC.

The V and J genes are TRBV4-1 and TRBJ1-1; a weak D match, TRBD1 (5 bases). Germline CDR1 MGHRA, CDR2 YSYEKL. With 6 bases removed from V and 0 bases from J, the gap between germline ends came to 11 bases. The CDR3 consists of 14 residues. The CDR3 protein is CASSRGAVNTEAFF. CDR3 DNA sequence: TGCGCCAGCAGTCGCGGGGCTGTGAACACTGAAGCTTTCTTT.

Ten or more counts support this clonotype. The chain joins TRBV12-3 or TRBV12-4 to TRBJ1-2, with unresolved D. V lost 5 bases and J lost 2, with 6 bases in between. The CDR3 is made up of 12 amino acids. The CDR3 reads CASSQRNYGYTF. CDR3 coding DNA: TGTGCCAGCAGTCAGAGGAACTATGGCTACACCTTC.

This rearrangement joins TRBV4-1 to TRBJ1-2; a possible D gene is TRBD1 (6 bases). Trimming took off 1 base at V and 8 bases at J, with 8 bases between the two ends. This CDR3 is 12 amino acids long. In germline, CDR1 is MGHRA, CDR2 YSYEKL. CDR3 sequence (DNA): TGCGCCAGCAGCCAAGGCGGGGGCGGCTACACCTTC. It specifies CASSQGGGGYTF.

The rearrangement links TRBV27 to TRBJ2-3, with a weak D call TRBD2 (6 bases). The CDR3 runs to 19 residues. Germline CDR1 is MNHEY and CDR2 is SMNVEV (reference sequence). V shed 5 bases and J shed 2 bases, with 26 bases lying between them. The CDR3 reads CASSRTDFSSVMITDTQYF. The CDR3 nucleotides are TGTGCCAGCAGTCGAACAGATTTTTCTAGCGTTATGATCACAGATACGCAGTATTTT.

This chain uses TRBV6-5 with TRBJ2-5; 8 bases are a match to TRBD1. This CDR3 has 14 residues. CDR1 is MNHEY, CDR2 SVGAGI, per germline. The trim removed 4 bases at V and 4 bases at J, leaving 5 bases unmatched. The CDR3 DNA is TGTGCCAGCAGTTCAGACAGGGGAGGAGAGACCCAGTACTTC. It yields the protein CASSSDRGGETQYF.

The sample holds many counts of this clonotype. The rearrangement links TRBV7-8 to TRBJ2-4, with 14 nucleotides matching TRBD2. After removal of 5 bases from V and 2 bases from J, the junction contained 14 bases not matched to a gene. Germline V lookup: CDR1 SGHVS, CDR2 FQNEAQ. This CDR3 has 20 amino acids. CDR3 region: CASSIVAGGLAGASKNIQYF. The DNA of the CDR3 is TGTGCCAGCAGCATAGTAGCAGGGGGACTAGCGGGAGCGTCCAAAAACATTCAGTACTTC.

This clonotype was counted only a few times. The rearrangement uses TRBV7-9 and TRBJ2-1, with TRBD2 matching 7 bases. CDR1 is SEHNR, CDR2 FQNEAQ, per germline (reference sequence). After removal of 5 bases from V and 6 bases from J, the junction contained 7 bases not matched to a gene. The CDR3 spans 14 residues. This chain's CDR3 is CASSRLALTNEQFF. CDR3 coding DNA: TGTGCCAGCAGCCGACTAGCTCTCACCAATGAGCAGTTCTTC.

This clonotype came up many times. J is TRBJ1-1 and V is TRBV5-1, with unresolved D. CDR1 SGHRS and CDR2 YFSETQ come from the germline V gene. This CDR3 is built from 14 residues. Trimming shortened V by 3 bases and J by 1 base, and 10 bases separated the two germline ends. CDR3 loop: CASSSIRGNTEAFF. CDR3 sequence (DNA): TGCGCCAGCAGCTCTATCCGGGGGAACACTGAAGCTTTCTTT.

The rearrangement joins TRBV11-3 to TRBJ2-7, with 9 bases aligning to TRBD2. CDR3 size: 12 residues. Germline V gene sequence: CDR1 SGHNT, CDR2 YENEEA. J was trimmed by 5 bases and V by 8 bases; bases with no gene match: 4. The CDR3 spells CASAGGAHEQYF. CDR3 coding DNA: TGTGCCAGCGCGGGGGGGGCCCACGAGCAGTACTTC.

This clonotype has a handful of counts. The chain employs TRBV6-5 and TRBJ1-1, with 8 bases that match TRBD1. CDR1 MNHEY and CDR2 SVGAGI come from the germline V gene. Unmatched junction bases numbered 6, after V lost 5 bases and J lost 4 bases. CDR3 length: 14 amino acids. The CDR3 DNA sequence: TGTGCCAGCAGTACATTGACAGGGGCCACTGAAGCTTTCTTT. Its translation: CASSTLTGATEAFF.

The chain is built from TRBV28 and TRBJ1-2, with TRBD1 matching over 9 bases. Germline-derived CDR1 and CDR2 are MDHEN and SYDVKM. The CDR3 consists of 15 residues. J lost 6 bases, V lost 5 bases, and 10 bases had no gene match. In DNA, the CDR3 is TGTGCCAGCAGTACTAGCACAGGGGGCTTAGATGGCTACACCTTC. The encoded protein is CASSTSTGGLDGYTF.

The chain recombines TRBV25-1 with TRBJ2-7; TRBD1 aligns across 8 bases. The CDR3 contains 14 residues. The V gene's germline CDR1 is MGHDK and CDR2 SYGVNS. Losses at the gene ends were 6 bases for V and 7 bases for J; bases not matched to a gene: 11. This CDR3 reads CASRTGGLSGEQYF. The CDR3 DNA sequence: TGTGCCAGCAGAACAGGGGGTCTCAGTGGAGAGCAGTACTTC.

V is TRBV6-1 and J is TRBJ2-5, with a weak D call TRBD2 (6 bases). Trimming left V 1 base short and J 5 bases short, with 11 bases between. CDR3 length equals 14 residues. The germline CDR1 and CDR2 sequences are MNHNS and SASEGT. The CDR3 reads CASSEGRGRETQYF. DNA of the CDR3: TGTGCCAGCAGTGAAGGGAGGGGACGGGAGACCCAGTACTTC.

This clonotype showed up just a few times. The CDR3 here is CASSPGTKNTEAFF. CDR3 DNA sequence: TGTGCCAGCAGTCCCGGGACAAAGAACACTGAAGCTTTCTTT. The chain employs TRBV12-3 or TRBV12-4 and TRBJ1-1; weak D call: TRBD1 (6 bases). The CDR3 sequence is 14 residues long. V gave up 5 bases and J gave up 1 base, with 11 bases separating them.

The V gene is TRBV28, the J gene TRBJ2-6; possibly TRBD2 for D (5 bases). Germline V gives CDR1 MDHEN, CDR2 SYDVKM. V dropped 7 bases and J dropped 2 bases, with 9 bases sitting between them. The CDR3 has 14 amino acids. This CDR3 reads CASMGVAGANVLTF. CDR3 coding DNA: TGTGCCAGCATGGGAGTCGCTGGGGCCAACGTCCTGACTTTC.

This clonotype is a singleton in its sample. CDR3 loop: CASSQGTVYEQYF. CDR3 bases: TGTGCCAGCAGCCAAGGGACAGTTTACGAGCAGTACTTC. The chain recombines TRBV7-2 with TRBJ2-7; 7 positions match TRBD1. V shed 5 bases and J 4 bases; nucleotides not matched to a gene: 5. The CDR3 is made up of 13 amino acids. CDR1 and CDR2 (germline): SGHTA, FQGNSA. The full variable domain, in which reference TRBV7-2 and TRBJ2-7 provide the parts outside the CDR3, is GAGVSQSPSNKVTEKGKDVELRCDPISGHTALYWYRQSLGQGLEFLIYFQGNSAPDKSGLPSDRFSAERTGGSVSTLTIQRTQQEDSAVYLCASSQGTVYEQYFGPGTRLTVT.

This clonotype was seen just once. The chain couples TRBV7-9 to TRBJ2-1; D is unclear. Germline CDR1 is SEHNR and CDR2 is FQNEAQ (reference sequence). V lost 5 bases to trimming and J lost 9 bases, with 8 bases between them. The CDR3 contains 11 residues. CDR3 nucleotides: TGTGCCAGCAGCGGCATGAGTGAGCAGTTCTTC. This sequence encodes CASSGMSEQFF.

The CDR3: CASSHLGTEMNTEAFF. The DNA for the CDR3 is TGTGCCAGCAGCCATCTTGGGACGGAGATGAACACTGAAGCTTTCTTT. The gene calls are TRBV4-2 and TRBJ1-1; perhaps TRBD1 as D (5 bases). Per the germline V gene, CDR1 is LGHNA and CDR2 is YNFKEQ. Trimming stripped 3 bases from V and 0 bases from J, with 14 bases between. CDR3 length equals 16 residues.

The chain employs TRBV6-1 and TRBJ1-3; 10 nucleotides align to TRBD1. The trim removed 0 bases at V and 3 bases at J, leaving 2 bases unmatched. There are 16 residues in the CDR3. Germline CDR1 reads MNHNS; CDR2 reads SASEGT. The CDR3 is CASSEATGGFGNTIYF. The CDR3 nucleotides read TGTGCCAGCAGTGAAGCGACAGGGGGCTTTGGAAACACCATATATTTT.

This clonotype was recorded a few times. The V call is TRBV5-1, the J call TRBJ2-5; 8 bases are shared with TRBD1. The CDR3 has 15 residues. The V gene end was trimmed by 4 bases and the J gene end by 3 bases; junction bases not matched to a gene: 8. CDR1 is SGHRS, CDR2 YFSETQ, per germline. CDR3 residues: CASSISHRGEETQYF. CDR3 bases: TGCGCCAGCAGCATCTCCCACAGGGGGGAAGAGACCCAGTACTTC. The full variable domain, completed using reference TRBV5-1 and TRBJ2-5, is KAGVTQTPRYLIKTRGQQVTLSCSPISGHRSVSWYQQTPGQGLQFLFEYFSETQRNKGNFPGRFSGRQFSNSRSEMNVSTLELGDSALYLCASSISHRGEETQYFGPGTRLLVL.

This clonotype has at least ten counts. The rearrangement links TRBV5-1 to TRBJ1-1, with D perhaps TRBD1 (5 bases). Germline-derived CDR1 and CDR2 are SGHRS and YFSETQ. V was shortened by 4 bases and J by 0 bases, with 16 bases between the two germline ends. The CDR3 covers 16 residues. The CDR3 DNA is TGCGCCAGCAGCCCCTCCGCGGGGGGGATGAACACTGAAGCTTTCTTT. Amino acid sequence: CASSPSAGGMNTEAFF.

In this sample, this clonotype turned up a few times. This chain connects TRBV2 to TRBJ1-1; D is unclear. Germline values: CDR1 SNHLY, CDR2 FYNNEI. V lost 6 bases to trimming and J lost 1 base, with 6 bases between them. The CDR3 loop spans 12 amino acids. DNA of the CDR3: TGTGCCAGCAGGATGGGGAACACTGAAGCTTTCTTT. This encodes CASRMGNTEAFF.

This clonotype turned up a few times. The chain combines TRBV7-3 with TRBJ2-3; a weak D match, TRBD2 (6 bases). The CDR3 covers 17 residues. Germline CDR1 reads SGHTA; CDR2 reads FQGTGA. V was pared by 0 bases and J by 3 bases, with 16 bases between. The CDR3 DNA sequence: TGTGCCAGCAGCTTAACGAGGAGGGGTTTTGGAACAGATACGCAGTATTTT. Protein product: CASSLTRRGFGTDTQYF.

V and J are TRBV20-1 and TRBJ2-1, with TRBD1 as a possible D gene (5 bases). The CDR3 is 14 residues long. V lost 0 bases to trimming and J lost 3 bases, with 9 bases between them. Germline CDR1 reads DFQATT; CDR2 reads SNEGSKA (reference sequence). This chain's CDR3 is CSARDLDSYNEQFF. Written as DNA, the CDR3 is TGCAGTGCTAGAGACCTAGACAGCTACAATGAGCAGTTCTTC.

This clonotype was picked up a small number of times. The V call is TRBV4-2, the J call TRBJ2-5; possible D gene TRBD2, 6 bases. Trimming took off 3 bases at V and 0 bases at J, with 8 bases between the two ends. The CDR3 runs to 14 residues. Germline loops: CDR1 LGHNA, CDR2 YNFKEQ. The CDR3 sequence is CASSQRTNQETQYF. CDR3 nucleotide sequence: TGTGCCAGCAGCCAGCGGACTAACCAAGAGACCCAGTACTTC.

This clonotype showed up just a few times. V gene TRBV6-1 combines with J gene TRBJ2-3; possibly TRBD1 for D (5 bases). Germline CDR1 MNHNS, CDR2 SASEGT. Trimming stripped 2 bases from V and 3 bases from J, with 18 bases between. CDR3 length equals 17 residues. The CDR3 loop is CASSERGLRARTDTQYF. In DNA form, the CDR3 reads TGTGCCAGCAGTGAAAGGGGCCTTCGAGCCCGAACAGATACGCAGTATTTT.

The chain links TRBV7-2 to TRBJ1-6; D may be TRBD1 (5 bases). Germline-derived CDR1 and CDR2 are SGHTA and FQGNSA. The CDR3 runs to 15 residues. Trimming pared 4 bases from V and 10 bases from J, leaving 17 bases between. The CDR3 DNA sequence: TGTGCCAGCAGCTGGGACTCCCAAGGGAGGTCACCCCTCCACTTT. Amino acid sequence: CASSWDSQGRSPLHF.

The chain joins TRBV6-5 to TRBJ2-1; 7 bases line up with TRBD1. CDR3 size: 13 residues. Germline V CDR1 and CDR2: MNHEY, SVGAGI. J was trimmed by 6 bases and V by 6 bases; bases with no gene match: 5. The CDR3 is CASRPDRANEQFF. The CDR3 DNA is TGTGCCAGCAGGCCCGACAGGGCCAATGAGCAGTTCTTC.